This T cell receptor (beta chain) was captured by sequencing in a study of control samples from healthy donors and cancer patients. Libraries were prepared by immunoSEQ multiplex PCR; TCRdb keeps only in-frame clonotypes and omits some of them. The sample comprises about 51,000 clones, about 80% of which are singletons, and 10% rests with the top ten. Germline assignment: CDR1 MNHEY and CDR2 SMNVEV (reference sequence). Germline trimming cut 6 bases from V and 4 bases from J; bases unmatched to any gene: 4. This CDR3 comprises 14 residues. This TCR was sampled from a man aged 70 or older in good health. The chain has TRBV27 and TRBJ1-2; TRBD1 agrees at 11 bases. Sequenced input: blood. The CDR3 bases are TGTGCCAGCAGGCGGACAGGGGGCGCCTATGGCTACACCTTC. Amino acids: CASRRTGGAYGYTF.